The source of this T cell receptor beta chain is a study of cytotoxic CD8 clonotypes in ibrutinib-treated CLL. Germline V CDR1 and CDR2: PRHDT, FYEKMQ (reference sequence). V was cut by 5 bases and J by 6 bases, with 13 bases left in between. CDR3 length equals 14 residues. Regarding the study as a whole: Baseline-level clonality went beyond age-matched healthy donors and moved in step with circulating CD8+ T-cell counts.

Deep sequencing aimed at 1 in 200,000 to 1 in 1 million T cells' resolution. Clones were read by immunoSEQ multiplex PCR, and TCRdb kept only the in-frame ones, dropping some. The data contain 110,000 to 150,000 clones, 70% to 80% of them singletons. With regard to this clone: The antigen is unknown.

V usage is TRBV13 and J usage is TRBJ1-4, with D tentatively TRBD1 (5 bases). This receptor was identified in a human donor with chronic lymphocytic leukemia. The sequenced sample was PBMCs, obtained after 24 months of ibrutinib treatment. CDR3 residues: CASSPRGLDEKLFF. Written as DNA, the CDR3 is TGTGCCAGCAGCCCGAGGGGTTTGGATGAAAAACTGTTTTTT. Variable domain in full (rest from reference TRBV13 and TRBJ1-4): AAGVIQSPRHLIKEKRETATLKCYPIPRHDTVYWYQQGPGQDPQFLISFYEKMQSDKGSIPDRFSAQQFSDYHSELNMSSLELGDSALYFCASSPRGLDEKLFFGSGTQLSVL.